The 5 T cell receptor beta chains listed next were all sequenced from one sample in a study of T cell repertoires in cytomegalovirus infection. MiXCR was run by TCRdb on the reads, yielding one entry per CDR3 protein. The sample records a few hundred thousand distinct CDR3 sequences, about 39% being singletons. The antigens of these receptors remain unknown. Sequences were derived from cultured PBMCs, sampled from culture after CMV antigen stimulation. The receptors here all came from a human donor in good health (CMV status not recorded). Some clones in this sample may be carry-over from other donors' samples.

This clonotype was observed a few times. V is TRBV25-1 and J is TRBJ1-3, with a weak D call TRBD1 (6 bases). V shed 3 bases and J shed 0 bases, with 9 bases lying between them. Germline lookup yields CDR1 MGHDK and CDR2 SYGVNS. The CDR3 has 15 residues. The CDR3: CASSDPGVSGNTIYF. In DNA form, the CDR3 reads TGTGCCAGCAGTGACCCAGGGGTCTCTGGAAACACCATATATTTT.

This chain uses TRBV4-1 with TRBJ2-7; tentatively, D is TRBD2 (6 bases). V shed 1 base and J shed 4 bases, with 17 bases lying between them. The CDR3 runs to 16 residues. Germline V gene lookup returns CDR1 MGHRA and CDR2 YSYEKL. The CDR3 sequence is CASSQGRGGARYEQYF. In DNA, the CDR3 is TGCGCCAGCAGCCAAGGTCGTGGAGGGGCGCGATACGAGCAGTACTTC.

V gene TRBV7-2 combines with J gene TRBJ2-7; D is unclear. This CDR3 spans 14 amino acids. Germline lookup yields CDR1 SGHTA and CDR2 FQGNSA. V lost 1 base to trimming and J lost 3 bases, with 10 bases between them. DNA for the CDR3: TGTGCCAGCAGCTTAGGTAACCGAGACTACGAGCAGTACTTC. Its protein is CASSLGNRDYEQYF.

This clonotype is a singleton in its sample. This chain connects TRBV20-1 to TRBJ2-5; D uncertain. CDR1 is DFQATT and CDR2 is SNEGSKA in the germline V gene (reference sequence). This CDR3 has 13 residues. V gave up 3 bases and J gave up 1 base, with 9 bases separating them. This CDR3 is CSASSAPQETQYF. The CDR3 nucleotides read TGCAGTGCTAGCTCCGCGCCCCAAGAGACCCAGTACTTC.

The chain employs TRBV28 and TRBJ1-1; 8 bases map to TRBD1. The CDR3 is made up of 14 amino acids. V shed 6 bases and J 4 bases; nucleotides not matched to a gene: 7. The germline V gene has CDR1 MDHEN and CDR2 SYDVKM. CDR3 in amino acids: CASSATGGITEAFF. CDR3 DNA sequence: TGTGCCAGCAGCGCTACAGGGGGGATCACTGAAGCTTTCTTT.